This passage covers 28 T cell receptor beta chains from one sample sequenced in a study of control samples from healthy donors and cancer patients. The table came from immunoSEQ multiplex PCR; TCRdb's copy has only in-frame clones and leaves some out. The sample lists approximately 100,000 clones; over 85% were seen once. Material: blood. These TCRs come from a human donor in good health. The donor label of this sample is uncertain.

The chain employs TRBV5-6 and TRBJ2-7; D uncertain. This CDR3 is 17 amino acids long. Germline V gene lookup returns CDR1 SGHDT and CDR2 YYEEEE. Trimming took 5 bases from V and 2 from J, leaving 23 bases between them. The CDR3 sequence: CASSSGLMRYKTYEQYV. DNA for the CDR3: TGTGCCAGCAGTTCGGGCCTTATGCGTTACAAGACCTACGAGCAGTACGTC.

The chain carries TRBV12-5 and TRBJ1-1; no firm D call. Per germline, CDR1 LGHNT and CDR2 FRNRAP. V lost 2 bases and J 6 bases, leaving 10 bases between the germline ends. CDR3 length: 13 amino acids. CDR3 sequence: CASGLRGGAEAFF. Here the CDR3 DNA reads TGTGCTAGTGGTTTGCGAGGTGGGGCTGAAGCTTTCTTT. The variable domain in full, with the rest retrieved from reference TRBV12-5 and TRBJ1-1, is DARVTQTPRHKVTEMGQEVTMRCQPILGHNTVFWYRQTMMQGLELLAYFRNRAPLDDSGMPKDRFSAEMPDATLATLKIQPSEPRDSAVYFCASGLRGGAEAFFGQGTRLTVV.

Points on this clone: At one end the junction does not follow the germline gene, possibly because of a read error. V and J are TRBV6-1 and TRBJ1-6; D is ambiguous. This CDR3 has 14 residues. Germline-derived CDR1 and CDR2 are MNHNS and SASEGT. For the CDR3, the DNA is TGTGCCAGCAGAGAAGGTGATGATAATTCACCCCTCCACTTT. Amino acid sequence: CASREGDDNSPLHF.

The CDR3 reads CASSYSGLAGGPDTQYF. CDR3 nucleotides: TGTGCCAGCAGTTACTCAGGACTAGCGGGAGGGCCAGATACGCAGTATTTT. The rearrangement uses TRBV6-2 or TRBV6-3 and TRBJ2-3, with 15 bases matching TRBD2. This CDR3 region has 17 residues. With V trimmed by 0 bases and J by 4 bases, 2 bases remained unmatched. Germline loops: CDR1 MNHEY, CDR2 SVGEGT.

This clone was seen only once. The J gene is TRBJ1-5, the V gene TRBV19; D unclear. Per germline, CDR1 LNHDA and CDR2 SQIVND (reference sequence). This CDR3 region has 15 residues. The V end was cut by 1 base, the J end by 0 bases, with 7 bases between. The CDR3 protein is CASSIGWDSNQPQHF. The CDR3 nucleotides read TGTGCCAGTAGTATAGGTTGGGATAGCAATCAGCCCCAGCATTTT.

About this clone itself: This sample includes further DNA sequences coding for the same CDR3. The chain recombines TRBV29-1 with TRBJ2-7; D is perhaps TRBD1 (6 bases). The CDR3 consists of 11 residues. Germline CDR1 is SQVTM and CDR2 is ANQGSEA. Deletions cut 4 bases from V and 6 bases from J, with 10 bases between. In nucleotides, the CDR3 is TGCAGCGTTGTCAAAGGGGGCGAGCAGTACGTC. It specifies CSVVKGGEQYV.

This clone was picked up one time. The V and J genes are TRBV6-5 and TRBJ1-5; TRBD1 might be the D (6 bases). Germline V gives CDR1 MNHEY, CDR2 SVGAGI. This CDR3 comprises 15 residues. Trimming took 5 bases from V and 0 from J, leaving 11 bases between them. In DNA form, the CDR3 reads TGTGCCAGCAGTAATAAGGACAGTAGCAATCAGCCCCAGCATTTT. Its protein product is CASSNKDSSNQPQHF.

This clone has just one count. The chain carries TRBV6-2 or TRBV6-3 and TRBJ2-7; 7 nucleotides agree with TRBD2. V was pared by 6 bases and J by 6 bases, with 8 bases of the junction left unmatched. This CDR3 has 13 residues. The V gene's germline CDR1 is MNHEY and CDR2 SVGEGT. The CDR3 DNA sequence: TGTGCCAGCAGCCAGCGGGGAGCGAGCGAGCAGTACGTC. Translated: CASSQRGASEQYV.

The V gene is TRBV27, the J gene TRBJ1-1; TRBD1 might be the D (5 bases). This CDR3 spans 16 amino acids. Trimming took 6 bases from V and 1 from J, leaving 18 bases between them. The germline CDR1 and CDR2 sequences are MNHEY and SMNVEV (reference sequence). CDR3 nucleotide sequence: TGTGCCAGCAGCATGGGGGTGCTGGGATCGAACACTGAAGCTTTCTTT. This encodes CASSMGVLGSNTEAFF.

The V and J genes are TRBV5-1 and TRBJ1-1, with TRBD1 as a possible D gene (5 bases). Germline lookup yields CDR1 SGHRS and CDR2 YFSETQ. The ends were cut back, 0 bases at V and 6 bases at J, with 15 bases in the middle. There are 15 residues in the CDR3. Here the CDR3 DNA reads TGCGCCAGCAGCTTGGGCGCAGGGAAGGTCGCTGAAGCTTTCTTT. It codes for CASSLGAGKVAEAFF.

The CDR3 coding sequence is TGTGCCAGCAGTTGTCCGGGGTCCGGACAGTACGTC. Amino acids: CASSCPGSGQYV. The J gene is TRBJ2-7, the V gene TRBV6-8; perhaps TRBD2 as D (5 bases). The V and J ends lost 4 bases and 10 bases respectively, with 14 bases between them. CDR1 is MNHGY and CDR2 is SAAAGT in the germline V gene. This CDR3 spans 12 amino acids.

The V and J genes are TRBV25-1 and TRBJ1-6, with D perhaps TRBD1 (6 bases). V was clipped by 6 bases and J by 10 bases, with 16 bases between them. Per germline, CDR1 MGHDK and CDR2 SYGVNS. CDR3 length: 14 amino acids. This chain's CDR3 is CASRRSQGGSPLHF. The CDR3 DNA follows: TGTGCCAGCAGGAGGTCACAGGGTGGATCACCCCTCCACTTT.

This sequence joins TRBV5-1 and TRBJ2-2; a possible D gene is TRBD1 (5 bases). The V and J ends lost 2 bases and 7 bases respectively, with 12 bases between them. The germline V gene encodes CDR1 SGHRS and CDR2 YFSETQ. This CDR3 region has 14 residues. The CDR3 DNA reads TGCGCCAGCAGCTTTGACAGCTCCAGCGGGGAGCTGTTTTTT. It translates to CASSFDSSSGELFF.

The chain joins TRBV9 to TRBJ1-3; a weak D match, TRBD1 (5 bases). V dropped 2 bases and J dropped 0 bases, with 15 bases sitting between them. The CDR3 runs 17 residues. Looked up from germline, CDR1 is SGDLS and CDR2 is YYNGEE. CDR3 DNA: TGTGCCAGCAGCGTCAGTCCGGGACCGTCCTCTGGAAACACCATATATTTT. Amino acid sequence: CASSVSPGPSSGNTIYF.

This rearrangement joins TRBV25-1 to TRBJ1-4; 7 positions match TRBD1. The V segment lost 3 bases and the J segment 8 bases; nucleotides outside the gene matches: 9. Germline CDR1 is MGHDK and CDR2 is SYGVNS. The CDR3 consists of 15 residues. CDR3 DNA sequence: TGTGCCAGCAGTGAGATGACAGGGAGAATCGAAAAACTGTTTTTT. Its translation is CASSEMTGRIEKLFF.

The gene calls are TRBV19 and TRBJ2-2; D might be TRBD1 (5 bases). V lost 3 bases and J 1 base, leaving 6 bases between the germline ends. The germline V gene encodes CDR1 LNHDA and CDR2 SQIVND (reference sequence). The CDR3 spans 14 residues. The CDR3 is CASSIDRNTGELFF. The CDR3 coding sequence is TGTGCCAGTAGTATCGACAGGAACACCGGGGAGCTGTTTTTT.

To note about this clone: The junction differs from germline at one of its ends, possibly a read error. The V call is TRBV18, the J call TRBJ2-7, with 15 bases aligning to TRBD2. The CDR3 contains 16 residues. Germline V gives CDR1 KGHSH, CDR2 LQKENI. CDR3 region: CASSQSGTSGGLDPFF. The CDR3 nucleotides are TGTGCCAGCTCACAAAGCGGGACTAGCGGGGGGCTAGACCCATTCTTC.

This sequence joins TRBV7-8 and TRBJ1-3; D is uncertain. The germline V and J ends were trimmed by 1 base and 4 bases, with 5 bases remaining between them. The CDR3 runs to 13 residues. Germline V gives CDR1 SGHVS, CDR2 FQNEAQ. In DNA, the CDR3 is TGTGCCAGCAGCTTAGGACCAGGAAACACCATATATTTT. Translation gives CASSLGPGNTIYF.

This chain joins TRBV12-5 and TRBJ2-7; D ambiguous. Per the germline V gene, CDR1 is LGHNT and CDR2 is FRNRAP. V lost 1 base and J lost 3, with 25 bases in between. This CDR3 contains 19 residues. In DNA, the CDR3 is TGTGCTAGTGGTTTGGGCACAATCCACAAGGTAGATAGTGTCTACGAGCAGTACTTC. Its translation is CASGLGTIHKVDSVYEQYF.

The genes are TRBV19 and TRBJ2-7; D unclear. Germline lookup yields CDR1 LNHDA and CDR2 SQIVND (reference sequence). The CDR3 consists of 16 residues. V was trimmed by 2 bases and J by 2 bases, leaving 16 bases between them. For the CDR3, the DNA is TGTGCCAGTAGTATATTACACTCCTGGCAAACCTACGAGCAGTACTTC. Protein: CASSILHSWQTYEQYF. Full variable domain (missing parts from reference TRBV19 and TRBJ2-7): DGGITQSPKYLFRKEGQNVTLSCEQNLNHDAMYWYRQDPGQGLRLIYYSQIVNDFQKGDIAEGYSVSREKKESFPLTVTSAQKNPTAFYLCASSILHSWQTYEQYFGPGTRLTVT.

This chain connects TRBV2 to TRBJ2-5; 8 nucleotides match TRBD2. Trimming cost V 5 bases and J 0 bases; bases outside gene matches: 5. The CDR3 is 15 amino acids. Germline-derived CDR1 and CDR2 are SNHLY and FYNNEI. DNA for the CDR3: TGTGCCAGCAGTAGGGCGGGGGGCCACCAAGAGACCCAGTACTTC. It specifies CASSRAGGHQETQYF.

The chain combines TRBV7-2 with TRBJ2-2, with 15 bases matching TRBD2. The germline CDR1 and CDR2 sequences are SGHTA and FQGNSA. The CDR3 has 15 residues. The ends lost 11 bases at V and 8 bases at J; junction bases unmatched: 9. Here the CDR3 reads CACDGTSGGSGELFF. In nucleotides, the CDR3 is TGTGCCTGCGACGGGACTAGCGGGGGGTCTGGGGAGCTGTTTTTT.

This chain joins TRBV10-3 and TRBJ1-1; D gene ambiguous. Germline V lookup: CDR1 ENHRY, CDR2 SYGVKD. The CDR3 spans 13 residues. Trimming cost V 7 bases and J 0 bases, with 9 bases left between them. CDR3 sequence (DNA): TGTGCCATCAAGGGCACTTTGAACACTGAAGCTTTCTTT. Translation: CAIKGTLNTEAFF.

The rearrangement uses TRBV27 and TRBJ1-1; weak D call: TRBD1 (6 bases). The CDR3 sequence is 14 residues long. V lost 2 bases and J lost 4, with 11 bases in between. Germline V gene sequence: CDR1 MNHEY, CDR2 SMNVEV (reference sequence). The CDR3 region is CASSLQGSGTEAFF. CDR3 nucleotide sequence: TGTGCCAGCAGTTTACAGGGGAGCGGCACTGAAGCTTTCTTT.

The CDR3 DNA follows: TGTGCCAGTACCCCTGGGGGTCTGGGAGAGACCCAGTACTTC. Amino acid sequence: CASTPGGLGETQYF. This chain uses TRBV19 with TRBJ2-5; perhaps D is TRBD1 or TRBD2 (5 bases each). Germline CDR1 and CDR2: LNHDA and SQIVND (reference sequence). The CDR3 loop spans 14 amino acids. The germline V and J ends were trimmed by 7 bases and 4 bases, with 16 bases remaining between them. The entire variable domain, with the rest obtained from reference TRBV19 and TRBJ2-5, is as follows: DGGITQSPKYLFRKEGQNVTLSCEQNLNHDAMYWYRQDPGQGLRLIYYSQIVNDFQKGDIAEGYSVSREKKESFPLTVTSAQKNPTAFYLCASTPGGLGETQYFGPGTRLLVL.

The chain employs TRBV19 and TRBJ1-4; D unresolved. This CDR3 is 13 amino acids long. The ends were cut back, 5 bases at V and 4 bases at J, with 8 bases in the middle. Germline loops: CDR1 LNHDA, CDR2 SQIVND (reference sequence). The CDR3 DNA is TGTGCCAGTAGTGACACCGGTAATGAAAAACTGTTTTTT. Residues: CASSDTGNEKLFF.

This chain's CDR3 is CASTSDRNYGYTF. In DNA form, the CDR3 reads TGTGCCAGCACGTCCGACCGAAACTATGGCTACACCTTC. The chain is built from TRBV2 and TRBJ1-2; D remains ambiguous. CDR3 length: 13 residues. The V gene's germline CDR1 is SNHLY and CDR2 FYNNEI. V was shortened by 7 bases and J by 2 bases, with 11 bases between the two germline ends. Together with reference TRBV2 and TRBJ1-2, the CDR3 gives the full variable domain: EPEVTQTPSHQVTQMGQEVILRCVPISNHLYFYWYRQILGQKVEFLVSFYNNEISEKSEIFDDQFSVERPDGSNFTLKIRSTKLEDSAMYFCASTSDRNYGYTFGSGTRLTVV.

The V call is TRBV19, the J call TRBJ2-7; weak D call: TRBD2 (6 bases). V was pared by 8 bases and J by 2 bases, with 16 bases between. The germline CDR1 and CDR2 sequences are LNHDA and SQIVND (reference sequence). The CDR3 consists of 14 residues. The CDR3 nucleotides are TGTGCCAGTGGTCCGGAGGGATTCCCCTACGAGCAGTACTTC. Protein: CASGPEGFPYEQYF.